The entry below describes one TCR beta chain. Antigen specificity is unknown. This record comes from a study of cytomegalovirus exposure and HLA in healthy donors. Study-wide context: Roughly 89 million unique TCR sequences came from HLA-typed donors in an early release. Findings and limits, study-wide: HLA alleles were associated with 15,000 to 20,000 TCR beta sequences in a later analysis at 0.05 false discovery rate.

The PCR had 60 Vbeta and 13 Jbeta primers. The table came from immunoSEQ multiplex PCR; TCRdb's copy has only in-frame clones and leaves some out. The sample lists 150,000 to 250,000 clones, 70% to 80% occurring once. At the time of sampling, donors were nominally healthy, though unrecorded immune exposures were likely. Sequencing was carried out using PBMCs. The sequence was collected from a girl aged 5-17 years in good health and CMV-seropositive.

DNA of the CDR3: TGTGCCAGCAGTTACCGGGACTCTGGGGCCAACGTCCTGACTTTC. Encoded protein: CASSYRDSGANVLTF. J is TRBJ2-6 and V is TRBV6-5, with a weak D call TRBD2 (5 bases). The CDR3 has 15 amino acids. Germline assignment: CDR1 MNHEY and CDR2 SVGAGI. V lost 2 bases and J lost 0, with 5 bases in between.